Presented here are 6 T cell receptor beta chains from one specimen sequenced in a study of blood T cell repertoires in COVID-19. Produced via immunoSEQ multiplex PCR; TCRdb's table is partial and in-frame only. The table shows about 36,000 clones, with over 75% occurring only once. The sample taken for sequencing was peripheral blood. Receptors were obtained from a human donor in a cohort sampled during active COVID-19.

This clone came up once. The V call is TRBV28, the J call TRBJ2-2; the D gene is possibly TRBD2 (5 bases). The V end lost 8 bases, the J end lost 4 bases, and 11 bases lay between the germline ends. The germline V gene encodes CDR1 MDHEN and CDR2 SYDVKM. CDR3 size: 13 residues. In nucleotides, the CDR3 is TGTGCCAGCTGGGAGCGTGGCACCGGGGAGCTGTTTTTT. This translates into CASWERGTGELFF.

This sequence joins TRBV6-5 and TRBJ2-5; 13 positions match TRBD2. This CDR3 contains 16 residues. Germline V gene data show CDR1 as MNHEY and CDR2 as SVGAGI. V dropped 4 bases and J dropped 5; count of bases not matched to a gene: 7. The CDR3 sequence: CASSWGLAGTSETQYF. CDR3 coding DNA: TGTGCCAGCAGTTGGGGACTAGCGGGGACCTCGGAGACCCAGTACTTC.

This chain links TRBV5-3 with TRBJ2-2, with TRBD2 matching 7 bases. TRBV5-3 is sorted into the ORF group, with uncertain function. The CDR3 covers 16 residues. Trimming removed 4 bases from V and 4 bases from J; junction bases left unmatched: 10. The CDR3 reads CARSPGLDLVTGELFF. For the CDR3, the DNA is TGTGCCAGAAGCCCAGGACTAGATTTGGTCACCGGGGAGCTGTTTTTT.

This chain connects TRBV14 to TRBJ1-1; 9 positions match TRBD1. Germline assignment: CDR1 SGHDN and CDR2 FVKESK. J lost 11 bases, V lost 4 bases, and 11 bases had no gene match. The CDR3 has 14 amino acids. The CDR3 DNA sequence: TGTGCCAGCAGCCCCGGGGGATGGACAGGGGTGGCTTTCTTT. Residues: CASSPGGWTGVAFF.

The rearrangement joins TRBV13 to TRBJ2-3, with TRBD1 matching over 8 bases. V was clipped by 7 bases and J by 5 bases; unmatched bases: 8. Germline loops: CDR1 PRHDT, CDR2 FYEKMQ (reference sequence). The CDR3 is made up of 14 amino acids. In nucleotides, the CDR3 is TGTGCCAGCAATGCCCAGGGGGCGAGAGATACGCAGTATTTT. The encoded protein is CASNAQGARDTQYF.

V gene TRBV27 combines with J gene TRBJ2-3; 13 bases are shared with TRBD2. V gave up 6 bases and J gave up 4 bases; unmatched junction bases: 4. This CDR3 spans 15 amino acids. CDR1 and CDR2 (germline): MNHEY, SMNVEV (reference sequence). The CDR3 nucleotides are TGTGCCAGCAGCGCGGGACTAGCGGGGCCAGATACGCAGTATTTT. It encodes CASSAGLAGPDTQYF.